This entry concerns a single T cell receptor beta chain. This sample was taken from a study of T cell changes during pregnancy in multiple sclerosis. With 6 bases clipped from V and 0 bases from J, the junction kept 2 bases outside the gene matches. There are 14 residues in the CDR3. From germline, CDR1 is ENHRY and CDR2 SYGVKD. Assay: immunoSEQ multiplex PCR; the TCRdb copy retains only in-frame clones and omits some. The profile shows 65,000 to 95,000 clones, just over 90% of them singletons. The TCR sequence derives from a female donor in good health, enrolled as a control in a pregnancy study. This specimen was peripheral blood, taken after pregnancy. The chain has TRBV10-3 and TRBJ2-1, with TRBD1 matching 7 bases. CDR3 nucleotides: TGTGCCATCAGCCGGGACAGCTCCTACAATGAGCAGTTCTTC. It specifies CAISRDSSYNEQFF.